The 25 T cell receptor beta chains presented below share a single source sample, sequenced in a study of T cell responses to AZD1222 COVID-19 vaccine. Produced via immunoSEQ multiplex PCR; TCRdb's table is partial and in-frame only. The data contain about 76,000 clones, roughly 90% of them seen just once; the ten biggest clones take up 4.2%. The specimen comprised peripheral blood, sampled on day 0 of AZD1222 vaccination. The receptors were gathered from an adult in good health.

V is TRBV12-3 or TRBV12-4 and J is TRBJ2-5; unclear D gene. V was trimmed by 2 bases and J by 2 bases, leaving 6 bases between them. This CDR3 contains 13 residues. CDR3 residues: CASSLNSQETQYF. The CDR3, as DNA: TGTGCCAGCAGTTTAAACAGTCAAGAGACCCAGTACTTC.

This sequence joins TRBV24-1 and TRBJ2-5, with D possibly being TRBD1 or TRBD2 (6 bases each). Germline-derived CDR1 and CDR2 are KGHDR and SFDVKD. This CDR3 has 15 residues. V lost 0 bases and J 4 bases, leaving 11 bases between the germline ends. CDR3 loop: CATSDLQKGGETQYF. The CDR3, as DNA: TGTGCCACCAGTGATTTGCAAAAGGGGGGAGAGACCCAGTACTTC.

The rearrangement uses TRBV6-5 and TRBJ2-1, with D tentatively TRBD1 (6 bases). CDR1 is MNHEY, CDR2 SVGAGI, per germline. This CDR3 region has 16 residues. Trimming cost V 2 bases and J 0 bases, with 11 bases left between them. The CDR3, as DNA: TGTGCCAGCAGTTACACCGGGACAAGCTCCTACAATGAGCAGTTCTTC. Translation: CASSYTGTSSYNEQFF.

The rearrangement links TRBV28 to TRBJ2-1, with 8 bases fitting TRBD1. Germline trimming cut 6 bases from V and 7 bases from J; bases unmatched to any gene: 20. CDR1 is MDHEN and CDR2 is SYDVKM in the germline V gene. The CDR3 is made up of 18 amino acids. The CDR3 region is CASRIEFGGRGLANEQFF. In DNA, the CDR3 is TGTGCCAGCAGGATTGAATTTGGCGGCAGGGGGCTAGCAAATGAGCAGTTCTTC.

The chain links TRBV3-1 (or the pseudogene TRBV3-2) to TRBJ1-5; D is possibly TRBD1 (5 bases). The CDR3 extends over 15 amino acids. Germline values: CDR1 LGHDT, CDR2 YNNKEL (reference sequence). Trimming took 1 base from V and 5 from J, leaving 12 bases between them. CDR3 residues: CASSQVSGADQPQHF. DNA of the CDR3: TGTGCCAGCAGCCAAGTTAGCGGGGCGGATCAGCCCCAGCATTTT.

This sequence joins TRBV19 and TRBJ1-5; D is unclear. The CDR3 runs 13 residues. The germline V gene encodes CDR1 LNHDA and CDR2 SQIVND (reference sequence). Between the trimmed V and J ends, which lost 7 bases and 5 bases, there was a span of 12 bases. DNA of the CDR3: TGTGCCAGTACCCCTGACGGGTATCAGCCCCAGCATTTT. Translating gives CASTPDGYQPQHF. The variable domain in full, with the rest retrieved from reference TRBV19 and TRBJ1-5, is DGGITQSPKYLFRKEGQNVTLSCEQNLNHDAMYWYRQDPGQGLRLIYYSQIVNDFQKGDIAEGYSVSREKKESFPLTVTSAQKNPTAFYLCASTPDGYQPQHFGDGTRLSIL.

This clone has more than one count but fewer than ten. The chain combines TRBV6-1 with TRBJ1-4; possibly TRBD1 for D (5 bases). Germline V gene lookup returns CDR1 MNHNS and CDR2 SASEGT. Trimming stripped 2 bases from V and 8 bases from J, with 15 bases between. CDR3 length equals 15 residues. The CDR3 reads CASSERGPSGEKLFF. DNA for the CDR3: TGTGCCAGCAGTGAAAGGGGACCATCGGGAGAAAAACTGTTTTTT.

This rearrangement joins TRBV3-1 (or the pseudogene TRBV3-2) to TRBJ1-1; the D gene is possibly TRBD1 (5 bases). Germline V gives CDR1 LGHDT, CDR2 YNNKEL (reference sequence). V was clipped by 4 bases and J by 2 bases, with 11 bases between them. The CDR3 contains 14 residues. The DNA for the CDR3 is TGTGCCAGCAGCCCTATTCAGGGAAACACTGAAGCTTTCTTT. It encodes CASSPIQGNTEAFF.

V is TRBV5-1 and J is TRBJ1-1; D gene unclear. V was trimmed by 0 bases and J by 0 bases, leaving 9 bases between them. The CDR3 has 15 amino acids. Germline V CDR1 and CDR2: SGHRS, YFSETQ. The CDR3 DNA sequence: TGCGCCAGCAGCTTGGGACGGCGAATGAACACTGAAGCTTTCTTT. It translates to CASSLGRRMNTEAFF. The entire variable domain, with the rest obtained from reference TRBV5-1 and TRBJ1-1, is as follows: KAGVTQTPRYLIKTRGQQVTLSCSPISGHRSVSWYQQTPGQGLQFLFEYFSETQRNKGNFPGRFSGRQFSNSRSEMNVSTLELGDSALYLCASSLGRRMNTEAFFGQGTRLTVV.

V usage is TRBV11-2 and J usage is TRBJ1-4; D not certain. Trimming took 0 bases from V and 0 from J, leaving 11 bases between them. From germline, CDR1 is SGHAT and CDR2 FQNNGV. This CDR3 is 17 amino acids long. The DNA of the CDR3 is TGTGCCAGCAGCTTAGATCAGAGGCAGTCAACTAATGAAAAACTGTTTTTT. This codes for CASSLDQRQSTNEKLFF.

This chain joins TRBV5-8 and TRBJ1-5, with a possible D match to TRBD1 (6 bases). CDR1 SGHTS and CDR2 YDEGEE come from the germline V gene. CDR3 length: 15 amino acids. The V and J ends lost 0 bases and 7 bases respectively, with 14 bases between them. CDR3 sequence (DNA): TGTGCCAGCAGCTTGGACGGGGGGGCACGGCAGCCCCAGCATTTT. Translation: CASSLDGGARQPQHF.

This rearrangement joins TRBV7-8 to TRBJ2-3; 12 bases match TRBD2. The J segment lost 2 bases and the V segment lost 5 bases, leaving 5 bases of the junction unmatched. The CDR3 covers 16 residues. In germline, CDR1 is SGHVS, CDR2 FQNEAQ. CDR3 residues: CASSHRLAGDTDTQYF. Written as DNA, the CDR3 is TGTGCCAGCAGCCACCGACTAGCGGGAGACACAGATACGCAGTATTTT.

The V call is TRBV5-5, the J call TRBJ2-3; maybe TRBD2 (5 bases). V lost 7 bases and J lost 0, with 18 bases in between. CDR3 length: 16 residues. CDR1 and CDR2 (germline): SGHKS, YYEKEE (reference sequence). The CDR3 is CASFPGLAESTDTQYF. Here the CDR3 DNA reads TGTGCCAGCTTCCCCGGGCTAGCAGAAAGCACAGATACGCAGTATTTT. Based on the CDR3 plus reference TRBV5-5 and TRBJ2-3, the full variable domain is DAGVTQSPTHLIKTRGQQVTLRCSPISGHKSVSWYQQVLGQGPQFIFQYYEKEERGRGNFPDRFSARQFPNYSSELNVNALLLGDSALYLCASFPGLAESTDTQYFGPGTRLTVL.

The chain combines TRBV5-1 with TRBJ2-7, with a possible D match to TRBD1 (6 bases). The V gene lost 3 bases and the J gene lost 1 base, with 14 bases spanning the gap. The CDR3 sequence is 15 residues long. Germline V gene sequence: CDR1 SGHRS, CDR2 YFSETQ. The CDR3 loop reads CASSSTGQSSYEQYF. The CDR3 DNA is TGCGCCAGCAGCTCCACCGGACAGTCATCCTACGAGCAGTACTTC.

V usage is TRBV6-5 and J usage is TRBJ2-1; 14 nucleotides line up with TRBD2. Germline V CDR1 and CDR2: MNHEY, SVGAGI. V was clipped by 10 bases and J by 13 bases; unmatched bases: 12. This CDR3 has 14 amino acids. The CDR3 region has the DNA TGTGCCACCAGGACCGGGACTAGCGGGGGACACCAGTTCTTC. Its protein is CATRTGTSGGHQFF.

This chain links TRBV5-6 with TRBJ1-6; D perhaps matches TRBD1 (6 bases). CDR1 is SGHDT and CDR2 is YYEEEE in the germline V gene. This CDR3 contains 17 residues. The V end was cut by 1 base, the J end by 0 bases, with 11 bases between. The CDR3 sequence is CASSLLGGSSYNSPLHF. In DNA, the CDR3 is TGTGCCAGCAGCTTGTTGGGGGGCAGCTCCTATAATTCACCCCTCCACTTT.

V and J are TRBV7-2 and TRBJ1-1, with no clear D. The germline gives CDR1 SGHTA, CDR2 FQGNSA. V was shortened by 0 bases and J by 6 bases, with 8 bases between the two germline ends. CDR3 length: 13 amino acids. CDR3 region: CASSLAGISEAFF. CDR3 coding DNA: TGTGCCAGCAGCTTAGCCGGGATATCTGAAGCTTTCTTT.

V and J are TRBV5-8 and TRBJ2-3, with D possibly being TRBD1 or TRBD2 (6 bases each). Germline V gene data show CDR1 as SGHTS and CDR2 as YDEGEE. The CDR3 contains 16 residues. V shed 4 bases and J shed 2 bases, with 17 bases lying between them. Written as DNA, the CDR3 is TGTGCCAGCAGCGGGAGGAGGGGGGCGATCACAGATACGCAGTATTTT. Its protein is CASSGRRGAITDTQYF.

The rearrangement uses TRBV11-3 and TRBJ2-2; TRBD2 aligns across 7 bases. V trimming: 5 bases; J trimming: 4 bases; junction bases outside the gene matches: 10. The CDR3 sequence is 16 residues long. The germline V gene encodes CDR1 SGHNT and CDR2 YENEEA. CDR3 bases: TGTGCCAGCAGCCAGTCCCCAGCGGGGCCCACCGGGGAGCTGTTTTTT. It is translated as CASSQSPAGPTGELFF.

The CDR3 region is CASSLRDRGDEQYF. Here the CDR3 DNA reads TGCGCCAGCAGCTTGAGGGACAGGGGAGACGAGCAGTACTTC. This chain joins TRBV5-1 and TRBJ2-7; TRBD1 matches 10 bases. This CDR3 is built from 14 residues. Losses at the gene ends were 1 base for V and 5 bases for J; bases not matched to a gene: 3. Germline-derived CDR1 and CDR2 are SGHRS and YFSETQ. The entire variable domain, with the rest obtained from reference TRBV5-1 and TRBJ2-7, is as follows: KAGVTQTPRYLIKTRGQQVTLSCSPISGHRSVSWYQQTPGQGLQFLFEYFSETQRNKGNFPGRFSGRQFSNSRSEMNVSTLELGDSALYLCASSLRDRGDEQYFGPGTRLTVT.

The V and J genes are TRBV4-2 and TRBJ1-2; D unresolved. Trimming removed 1 base from V and 0 bases from J, with 12 bases in between. Germline CDR1 reads LGHNA; CDR2 reads YNFKEQ. CDR3 length equals 16 residues. CDR3: CASSQVQRDSNYGYTF. DNA of the CDR3: TGTGCCAGCAGCCAAGTACAAAGAGACTCTAACTATGGCTACACCTTC.

The chain joins TRBV27 to TRBJ2-1, with D maybe TRBD1 (5 bases). From germline, CDR1 is MNHEY and CDR2 SMNVEV (reference sequence). The CDR3 contains 16 residues. The V end was cut by 2 bases, the J end by 5 bases, with 16 bases between. CDR3 amino acids: CASSLIPQGRNNEQFF. DNA of the CDR3: TGTGCCAGCAGTTTAATCCCTCAGGGAAGGAACAATGAGCAGTTCTTC.

This chain joins TRBV5-1 and TRBJ2-3; 9 positions agree with TRBD2. V was pared by 3 bases and J by 3 bases, with 8 bases of the junction left unmatched. CDR1 and CDR2 from the germline V gene are SGHRS and YFSETQ. The CDR3 is 16 residues long. The CDR3 protein is CASSWGSTSGTDTQYF. DNA for the CDR3: TGCGCCAGCAGCTGGGGATCGACTAGCGGAACAGATACGCAGTATTTT. Looking up the rest from reference TRBV5-1 and TRBJ2-3 gives the full variable domain: KAGVTQTPRYLIKTRGQQVTLSCSPISGHRSVSWYQQTPGQGLQFLFEYFSETQRNKGNFPGRFSGRQFSNSRSEMNVSTLELGDSALYLCASSWGSTSGTDTQYFGPGTRLTVL.

This sequence joins TRBV30 and TRBJ1-5; weak D call: TRBD1 (6 bases). The CDR3 runs to 12 residues. CDR1 GTSNPN and CDR2 SVGIG come from the germline V gene (reference sequence). Trimming took 4 bases from V and 10 from J, leaving 14 bases between them. The CDR3 nucleotides read TGTGCCTGGAATCAGGGGCGTCGACCCCAGCATTTT. Protein product: CAWNQGRRPQHF.

The V call is TRBV7-9, the J call TRBJ1-1, with D possibly matching TRBD1 (5 bases). CDR3 length: 14 amino acids. V shed 3 bases and J shed 3 bases, with 11 bases lying between them. Germline CDR1 and CDR2: SEHNR and FQNEAQ (reference sequence). The CDR3 sequence is CASSFQGSDTEAFF. For the CDR3, the DNA is TGTGCCAGCAGCTTCCAGGGTTCGGACACTGAAGCTTTCTTT. The whole variable domain, filled in from reference TRBV7-9 and TRBJ1-1, reads DTGVSQNPRHKITKRGQNVTFRCDPISEHNRLYWYRQTLGQGPEFLTYFQNEAQLEKSRLLSDRFSAERPKGSFSTLEIQRTEQGDSAMYLCASSFQGSDTEAFFGQGTRLTVV.